The sequence of this T cell receptor beta chain was determined in a study of Tregs in tolerant kidney transplant recipients. Regarding this clone: What it binds is not known.

Sequencing used immunoSEQ multiplex PCR; TCRdb keeps in-frame clones, though not all of them. Among 90,000 or so clones listed, approximately 93% were seen once. The nonmyeloablative bone marrow transplants came from related graft donors, with transient mixed chimerism. General study results and limits: Activated donor B cell expansion appeared to reveal the most relevant donor-specific TCRbeta repertoire. Few patients were studied, so findings need validation in larger groups.

The CDR3 is made up of 14 amino acids. V gave up 6 bases and J gave up 1 base, with 13 bases separating them. Germline CDR1 reads SGHTA; CDR2 reads FQGNSA. The sample here was CD4+ T cells from blood (PBMCs), taken 12 months after the transplant. The chain employs TRBV7-2 and TRBJ2-7; a possible D gene is TRBD2 (5 bases). This clonotype was obtained from a human patient who received a combined kidney and bone marrow transplant. Certain T cells may be donor cells from the graft. CDR3 in amino acids: CASRPNRGSYEQYF. In nucleotides, the CDR3 is TGTGCCAGCAGACCTAACCGGGGTTCCTACGAGCAGTACTTC.